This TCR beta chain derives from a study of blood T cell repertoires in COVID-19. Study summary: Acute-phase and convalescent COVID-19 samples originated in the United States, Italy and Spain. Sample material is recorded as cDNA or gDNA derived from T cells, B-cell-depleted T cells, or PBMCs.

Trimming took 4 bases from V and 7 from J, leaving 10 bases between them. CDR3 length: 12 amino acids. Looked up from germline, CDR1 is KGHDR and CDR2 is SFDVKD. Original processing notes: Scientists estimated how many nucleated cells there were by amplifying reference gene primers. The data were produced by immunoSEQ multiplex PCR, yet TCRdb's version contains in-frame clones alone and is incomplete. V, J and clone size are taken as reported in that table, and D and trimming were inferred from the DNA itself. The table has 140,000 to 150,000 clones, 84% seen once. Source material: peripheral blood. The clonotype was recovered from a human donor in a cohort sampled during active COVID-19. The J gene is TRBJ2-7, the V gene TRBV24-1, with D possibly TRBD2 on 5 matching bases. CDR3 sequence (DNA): TGTGCCACCAGTGACGAGCGAGGGGAGCAGTACTTC. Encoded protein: CATSDERGEQYF.